Listed here are 7 T cell receptor beta chains from one sample, sequenced in a study of blood T cell repertoires in COVID-19. The table came from immunoSEQ multiplex PCR; TCRdb's copy has only in-frame clones and leaves some out. The table has about 250,000 clones, around four fifths seen once. Sequenced material: peripheral blood. The receptors were gathered from a man aged 40-49 years with active or convalescent COVID-19.

The chain links TRBV6-5 to TRBJ1-1, with unresolved D. The V gene's germline CDR1 is MNHEY and CDR2 SVGAGI. The V end was cut by 6 bases, the J end by 3 bases, with 5 bases between. The CDR3 extends over 11 amino acids. In DNA form, the CDR3 reads TGTGCCAGCAGAGGAGACACTGAAGCTTTCTTT. Translating it yields CASRGDTEAFF.

The V gene is TRBV7-2, the J gene TRBJ1-3; TRBD1 might be the D (5 bases). Trimming pared 6 bases from V and 4 bases from J, leaving 19 bases between. The CDR3 contains 16 residues. Germline V gene sequence: CDR1 SGHTA, CDR2 FQGNSA. CDR3 loop: CASSPMWGVAGNTIYF. The CDR3 DNA reads as TGTGCCAGCAGTCCGATGTGGGGGGTAGCGGGAAACACCATATATTTT.

J is TRBJ1-1 and V is TRBV6-6, with TRBD1 as a possible D gene (6 bases). Germline V gene data show CDR1 as MNHNY and CDR2 as SVGAGI (reference sequence). The CDR3 has 14 amino acids. Trimming cost V 5 bases and J 5 bases, with 15 bases left between them. CDR3 nucleotides: TGTGCCAGCAGTCAACAGGGTGGTCTGACTGAAGCTTTCTTT. Translation gives CASSQQGGLTEAFF.

The J gene is TRBJ1-5, the V gene TRBV28, with D possibly matching TRBD1 (6 bases). CDR1 is MDHEN and CDR2 is SYDVKM in the germline V gene. Trimming left V 2 bases short and J 8 bases short, with 13 bases between. This CDR3 is built from 14 residues. The CDR3 coding sequence is TGTGCCAGCAGTTTACCTCTGGGGGCGAAGCCCCAGCATTTT. Encoded protein: CASSLPLGAKPQHF.

The J gene is TRBJ1-5, the V gene TRBV5-1; 7 nucleotides agree with TRBD1. Germline-derived CDR1 and CDR2 are SGHRS and YFSETQ. The CDR3 runs to 16 residues. V lost 0 bases and J lost 2; bases outside the gene matches: 5. The CDR3 spells CASSLGQGTGNQPQHF. In nucleotides, the CDR3 is TGCGCCAGCAGCTTGGGACAGGGAACAGGCAATCAGCCCCAGCATTTT.

This clone was seen ten or more times. J is TRBJ1-6 and V is TRBV5-4; 7 bases are a match to TRBD1. The CDR3 covers 15 residues. The germline CDR1 and CDR2 sequences are SGHNT and YYREEE (reference sequence). Trimming at V came to 4 bases and at J to 10 bases, leaving 11 bases not matched to a gene. DNA for the CDR3: TGTGCCAGCAGCACATTCCGGGACAGACGCTCACCCCTCCACTTT. Residues: CASSTFRDRRSPLHF.

Worth noting for this clone: It may be a read error: a sequence one base away is much more abundant. At the DNA level, this CDR3 is encoded by other sequences in the same sample as well. The J gene is TRBJ1-1, the V gene TRBV30; D might be TRBD1 (5 bases). The CDR3 has 12 residues. V lost 3 bases and J 1 base, leaving 6 bases between the germline ends. Germline assignment: CDR1 GTSNPN and CDR2 SVGIG (reference sequence). CDR3 nucleotide sequence: TGTGCCTGGAGCAGGGAGAACACTGAAGCTTTCTTT. It yields the protein CAWSRENTEAFF.